The clone carrying this T cell receptor (beta chain) was counted only a few times. The antigen remains unidentified. V shed 11 bases, J shed 4 bases, and the junction held 13 bases outside the gene matches. Germline V gene sequence: CDR1 ENHRY, CDR2 SYGVKD. This CDR3 comprises 15 residues. The data originate from a study of beta chain features in type 1 diabetes. General study points: Sequencing of cDNA might inflate the share of cells that strongly express TCR.

Averaging roughly 120 mL, one heparinised blood draw came from each individual donor. The investigators reverse transcribed all of the isolated RNA, so they sequenced expressed TCRB transcripts. TCRdb keeps only in-frame clones here, not all; method: immunoSEQ multiplex PCR. The sample lists hundreds of thousands of clones, about a sixth seen once, with under 0.095% in the top ten. This TCR was recovered from a man between 18 and 35 years old in good health. Source material: naive CD4+ T cells from blood. The chain carries TRBV10-3 and TRBJ1-2; 10 positions agree with TRBD1. CDR3 region: CAATGTGVGSYGYTF. The CDR3 region has the DNA TGTGCCGCCACCGGGACAGGGGTTGGGAGCTATGGCTACACCTTC.